The 8 T cell receptor beta chains in this list originate from one sample, sequenced in a study of human T cells and chemical hapten exposure. Time point meaning: patch test 3, about 24 weeks after DPC sensitization. The treatment here: therapeutic diphenylcyclopropenone sensitization with weekly scalp DPC. MiXCR, run by TCRdb on the RACE reads, gives a single entry per CDR3 protein. Among over 100,000 distinct CDR3 sequences listed, around 10% were seen once. The material sequenced was whole blood, taken in connection with sensitization to the hapten diphenylcyclopropenone (DPC). The receptor source for this set is a woman aged 50 to 65 with alopecia areata. Some clones in this sample may be carry-over from other donors' samples.

With respect to this clonotype: A read error may explain this, as a much larger clone is one base away. The rearrangement uses TRBV6-5 and TRBJ2-7; 8 positions match TRBD2. J was trimmed by 5 bases and V by 2 bases; bases with no gene match: 5. The CDR3 sequence is 14 residues long. Germline V gene data show CDR1 as MNHEY and CDR2 as SVGAGI. CDR3 in amino acids: CASSYARGADEQYF. For the CDR3, the DNA is TGTGCCAGCAGTTACGCGCGGGGGGCGGACGAGCAGTACTTC.

This clonotype has a handful of counts. V is TRBV20-1 and J is TRBJ1-5, with no clear D. This CDR3 comprises 13 residues. The germline V gene encodes CDR1 DFQATT and CDR2 SNEGSKA (reference sequence). Trimming stripped 1 base from V and 1 base from J, with 5 bases between. The CDR3 sequence is CSARVGSNQPQHF. The CDR3, as DNA: TGCAGTGCTAGAGTAGGGAGCAATCAGCCCCAGCATTTT.

V usage is TRBV29-1 and J usage is TRBJ2-7; no clear D. V lost 6 bases and J lost 6, with 15 bases in between. Germline assignment: CDR1 SQVTM and CDR2 ANQGSEA. The CDR3 is made up of 12 amino acids. The CDR3 DNA reads TGCAGCGTCGAGACCCGAACCGGCGAGCAGTACTTC. Encoded protein: CSVETRTGEQYF.

This clonotype was counted only a few times. This sequence joins TRBV28 and TRBJ2-5, with 11 bases aligning to TRBD1. This CDR3 is 15 amino acids long. The ends lost 2 bases at V and 4 bases at J; junction bases unmatched: 3. Germline CDR1 is MDHEN and CDR2 is SYDVKM. The CDR3 here is CASSLIGQGAETQYF. DNA for the CDR3: TGTGCCAGCAGTTTAATCGGACAGGGGGCAGAGACCCAGTACTTC.

A remark on this clonotype: One end of the junction is discordant with germline, which a read error may explain. This chain joins TRBV6-5 and TRBJ1-6; the match to TRBD1 covers 8 bases. The CDR3 consists of 15 residues. Looked up from germline, CDR1 is MNHEY and CDR2 is SVGAGI. This chain's CDR3 is CASSTWTGIVSPLNF. The CDR3 nucleotides read TGTGCCAGCAGTACCTGGACAGGGATAGTCTCACCCCTCAACTTT.

This clonotype was counted between two and nine times. V gene TRBV29-1 combines with J gene TRBJ2-1; unclear D gene. The CDR3 spans 13 residues. Trimming removed 3 bases at V and 0 bases at J, with 6 bases between. The germline gives CDR1 SQVTM, CDR2 ANQGSEA. The CDR3 nucleotides are TGCAGCGTTGAGCAGAGCTCCTACAATGAGCAGTTCTTC. Amino acid sequence: CSVEQSSYNEQFF.

The sample holds a few counts of this clonotype. The V gene is TRBV5-1, the J gene TRBJ1-2, with a tentative D call TRBD1 (5 bases). The V end lost 4 bases, the J end lost 4 bases, and 14 bases lay between the germline ends. Germline-derived CDR1 and CDR2 are SGHRS and YFSETQ. The CDR3 totals 14 residues. The CDR3 DNA reads as TGCGCCAGCAGCCTCGGACACGACTTCTATGGCTACACCTTC. Translating it yields CASSLGHDFYGYTF.

This clonotype was counted between two and nine times. The J gene is TRBJ2-7, the V gene TRBV4-1; 7 bases are a match to TRBD2. From germline, CDR1 is MGHRA and CDR2 YSYEKL. This CDR3 has 13 amino acids. V shed 1 base, J shed 7 bases, and the junction held 4 bases outside the gene matches. In DNA, the CDR3 is TGCGCCAGCAGCCAAGTCCCGCGGGGGGAGCAGTACTTC. This translates into CASSQVPRGEQYF.